The 31 T cell receptor beta chains below were found in one sample sequenced in a study of blood T cells in healthy people across ages. Through a sample-barcoded 5' primer and a J-beta primer mix, a second PCR was run for 7 to 11 cycles. MiXCR was run by TCRdb on the 5' RACE reads, yielding one entry per CDR3 protein. Of 1,500,000 or so distinct CDR3 sequences in the sample, roughly 60% were seen once. Input material: blood. The receptors were sampled from a man between 18 and 35 years old in good health.

Only a few counts were recorded for this clonotype. The chain links TRBV15 to TRBJ2-3; 8 positions match TRBD1. This CDR3 spans 17 amino acids. The germline CDR1 and CDR2 sequences are LNHNV and YYDKDF (reference sequence). Germline trimming cut 3 bases from V and 3 bases from J; bases unmatched to any gene: 11. CDR3 region: CATSSYRQGLLTDTQYF. In DNA form, the CDR3 reads TGTGCCACCAGCAGCTATAGACAGGGGTTATTAACAGATACGCAGTATTTT.

The rearrangement links TRBV27 to TRBJ2-3; 10 bases fit TRBD2. Per the germline V gene, CDR1 is MNHEY and CDR2 is SMNVEV (reference sequence). The J segment lost 2 bases and the V segment lost 3 bases, leaving 5 bases of the junction unmatched. The CDR3 extends over 16 amino acids. In nucleotides, the CDR3 is TGTGCCAGCAGTTTGTCAGCGGGAGGGATCACAGATACGCAGTATTTT. As protein: CASSLSAGGITDTQYF.

This clonotype was observed a handful of times. The rearrangement joins TRBV29-1 to TRBJ2-1, with D unclear. With 5 bases removed from V and 3 bases from J, the gap between germline ends came to 11 bases. CDR1 is SQVTM, CDR2 ANQGSEA, per germline. This CDR3 has 13 amino acids. CDR3 loop: CSVLSNIYNEQFF. In nucleotides, the CDR3 is TGCAGCGTTTTGTCAAACATCTACAATGAGCAGTTCTTC.

The chain links TRBV29-1 to TRBJ2-7; D call uncertain. The CDR3 has 14 amino acids. V was cut by 4 bases and J by 2 bases, with 15 bases left in between. CDR1 is SQVTM and CDR2 is ANQGSEA in the germline V gene. The CDR3 DNA reads as TGCAGCGTTGCGCCCCACTTACAACCCTACGAGCAGTACTTC. Translation gives CSVAPHLQPYEQYF.

Only a few counts were recorded for this clonotype. V usage is TRBV18 and J usage is TRBJ2-7; tentative D call: TRBD2 (5 bases). Per the germline V gene, CDR1 is KGHSH and CDR2 is LQKENI. This CDR3 contains 13 residues. V shed 1 base and J shed 4 bases, with 8 bases lying between them. The CDR3 DNA reads as TGTGCCAGCTCACCACTAAGAGGGTACGAGCAGTACTTC. As protein: CASSPLRGYEQYF.

The J gene is TRBJ2-7, the V gene TRBV5-1; possible D gene TRBD2, 5 bases. From germline, CDR1 is SGHRS and CDR2 YFSETQ. Trimming shortened V by 0 bases and J by 7 bases, and 14 bases separated the two germline ends. The CDR3 runs to 14 residues. The CDR3 spells CASSLAEGPLEQYF. The CDR3 DNA reads as TGCGCCAGCAGCTTGGCCGAGGGTCCGCTGGAGCAGTACTTC.

The CDR3 DNA follows: TGTGCCAGCAGTTTCCTATTTCTAAGCACGGCGCGGGCTGAAGCTTTCTTT. Amino acid sequence: CASSFLFLSTARAEAFF. The V gene is TRBV6-2 or TRBV6-3, the J gene TRBJ1-1; unclear D gene. Trimming pared 4 bases from V and 6 bases from J, leaving 24 bases between. This CDR3 contains 17 residues. Germline assignment: CDR1 MNHEY and CDR2 SVGEGT.

The gene calls are TRBV10-3 and TRBJ2-1; D tentatively reads TRBD1 or TRBD2 (5 bases each). The CDR3 extends over 12 amino acids. V gave up 4 bases and J gave up 6 bases, with 7 bases separating them. Germline values: CDR1 ENHRY, CDR2 SYGVKD. The CDR3 coding sequence is TGTGCCATCAGTGCTGGGGGCAATGAGCAGTTCTTC. Amino acid sequence: CAISAGGNEQFF.

This clonotype was seen a handful of times. The chain employs TRBV27 and TRBJ1-5; a possible D gene is TRBD1 (6 bases). V was trimmed by 4 bases and J by 4 bases, leaving 14 bases between them. The CDR3 is 15 amino acids. Germline-derived CDR1 and CDR2 are MNHEY and SMNVEV (reference sequence). In DNA, the CDR3 is TGTGCCAGCAGTTATGGGGCAGGGGTGAATCAGCCCCAGCATTTT. Protein product: CASSYGAGVNQPQHF.

In this sample, this clonotype turned up a few times. The V call is TRBV2, the J call TRBJ2-7, with D unclear. There are 15 residues in the CDR3. Trimming removed 2 bases from V and 2 bases from J, with 13 bases in between. Germline CDR1 is SNHLY and CDR2 is FYNNEI. The CDR3 spells CASSERVPGAYEQYF. In nucleotides, the CDR3 is TGTGCCAGCAGTGAACGAGTCCCTGGAGCCTACGAGCAGTACTTC. Supplemented by reference TRBV2 and TRBJ2-7, the full variable domain reads EPEVTQTPSHQVTQMGQEVILRCVPISNHLYFYWYRQILGQKVEFLVSFYNNEISEKSEIFDDQFSVERPDGSNFTLKIRSTKLEDSAMYFCASSERVPGAYEQYFGPGTRLTVT.

In its sample, this clonotype was seen a few times. This chain uses TRBV29-1 with TRBJ2-7; no definite D call. In germline, CDR1 is SQVTM, CDR2 ANQGSEA. The CDR3 extends over 13 amino acids. Trimming left V 7 bases short and J 2 bases short, with 15 bases between. This CDR3 reads CSALGWEAYEQYF. The CDR3 DNA sequence: TGCAGCGCCCTCGGATGGGAAGCCTACGAGCAGTACTTC.

This clonotype occurred a few times. The chain employs TRBV29-1 and TRBJ1-2; 7 bases are a match to TRBD1. Trimming took 2 bases from V and 5 from J; bases not matched to a gene: 11. CDR1 is SQVTM, CDR2 ANQGSEA, per germline. This CDR3 is built from 15 residues. The CDR3 here is CSVEIVLTGRYGYTF. Here the CDR3 DNA reads TGCAGCGTTGAAATTGTCTTGACAGGGCGGTATGGCTACACCTTC.

J is TRBJ1-1 and V is TRBV28; 8 bases are shared with TRBD1. The germline V gene encodes CDR1 MDHEN and CDR2 SYDVKM. Trimming removed 8 bases from V and 4 bases from J; junction bases left unmatched: 6. This CDR3 spans 13 amino acids. Here the CDR3 DNA reads TGTGCCAGCTCCCCGACAGGGGTCACTGAAGCTTTCTTT. This gives the protein CASSPTGVTEAFF.

This clonotype was seen only a few times. This rearrangement joins TRBV7-9 to TRBJ2-7; TRBD1 matches at 11 bases. The CDR3 has 15 amino acids. CDR1 is SEHNR and CDR2 is FQNEAQ in the germline V gene (reference sequence). J was trimmed by 2 bases and V by 6 bases; bases with no gene match: 6. Written as DNA, the CDR3 is TGTGCCAGCAGTTTAAGGGACAGGGGGACCTACGAGCAGTACTTC. This sequence encodes CASSLRDRGTYEQYF. The complete variable domain, with remaining parts taken from reference TRBV7-9 and TRBJ2-7, reads DTGVSQNPRHKITKRGQNVTFRCDPISEHNRLYWYRQTLGQGPEFLTYFQNEAQLEKSRLLSDRFSAERPKGSFSTLEIQRTEQGDSAMYLCASSLRDRGTYEQYFGPGTRLTVT.

The V and J genes are TRBV12-3 or TRBV12-4 and TRBJ1-4, with D possibly being TRBD1 (6 bases). This CDR3 has 14 amino acids. Trimming removed 6 bases from V and 8 bases from J, with 16 bases in between. CDR3 residues: CASRETGGREKLFF. In nucleotides, the CDR3 is TGTGCCAGCAGAGAGACAGGCGGACGCGAAAAACTGTTTTTT.

The chain is built from TRBV24-1 and TRBJ2-5, with D perhaps matching TRBD1 (6 bases). V gave up 1 base and J gave up 5 bases, with 13 bases separating them. Looked up from germline, CDR1 is KGHDR and CDR2 is SFDVKD. The CDR3 length is 15 residues. The DNA of the CDR3 is TGTGCCACCAGTGATTTACAGGGAAGGGGGGAGACCCAGTACTTC. It is translated as CATSDLQGRGETQYF.

This CDR3 reads CASSPRRRGLAYEQYF. The DNA for the CDR3 is TGTGCCAGCAGCCCGAGGAGGAGAGGTTTAGCCTACGAGCAGTACTTC. The J gene is TRBJ2-7, the V gene TRBV28; weak D call: TRBD2 (5 bases). The CDR3 contains 16 residues. Trimming cost V 6 bases and J 2 bases, with 20 bases left between them. Germline assignment: CDR1 MDHEN and CDR2 SYDVKM.

This clonotype was counted many times. This chain uses TRBV29-1 with TRBJ2-1; 10 nucleotides agree with TRBD2. CDR1 and CDR2 from the germline V gene are SQVTM and ANQGSEA. There are 13 residues in the CDR3. The CDR3 DNA sequence: TGCAGTGTCAGGACTAGCGGTTACAATGAGCAGTTCTTC. It codes for CSVRTSGYNEQFF.

The chain joins TRBV20-1 to TRBJ2-3; D unresolved. The CDR3 length is 12 residues. CDR1 and CDR2 (germline): DFQATT, SNEGSKA (reference sequence). The germline V and J ends were trimmed by 5 bases and 2 bases, with 8 bases remaining between them. CDR3 protein: CSAPLNTDTQYF. The CDR3 DNA follows: TGCAGTGCTCCACTTAACACAGATACGCAGTATTTT.

This clonotype came up a few times. The chain uses TRBV7-2 and TRBJ1-1; D gene uncertain. The V and J ends lost 2 bases and 4 bases respectively, with 8 bases between them. The CDR3 has 13 amino acids. Germline V gene lookup returns CDR1 SGHTA and CDR2 FQGNSA. The CDR3 sequence: CASSLRRATEAFF. The CDR3, as DNA: TGTGCCAGCAGCTTAAGGCGGGCCACTGAAGCTTTCTTT.

This clonotype was seen a single time. The V and J genes are TRBV27 and TRBJ1-6; 9 bases fit TRBD1. The CDR3 contains 15 residues. CDR1 is MNHEY, CDR2 SMNVEV, per germline (reference sequence). Trimming took 5 bases from V and 4 from J; bases not matched to a gene: 3. The CDR3 here is CASSAGTGYNSPLHF. For the CDR3, the DNA is TGTGCCAGCAGTGCCGGGACAGGGTATAATTCACCCCTCCACTTT.

This chain joins TRBV7-9 and TRBJ2-1; 13 bases agree with TRBD2. CDR3 length: 16 residues. The trim removed 4 bases at V and 7 bases at J, leaving 7 bases unmatched. Germline values: CDR1 SEHNR, CDR2 FQNEAQ (reference sequence). The CDR3 is CASSSELAGGPNEQFF. The CDR3 nucleotides are TGTGCCAGCAGCTCCGAACTAGCGGGGGGGCCGAATGAGCAGTTCTTC.

The chain carries TRBV20-1 and TRBJ2-4; D gene unclear. Looked up from germline, CDR1 is DFQATT and CDR2 is SNEGSKA (reference sequence). Trimming removed 4 bases from V and 7 bases from J, with 17 bases in between. CDR3 length: 14 residues. CDR3 bases: TGCAGTGCTATTAACCTTGGGTTGGGGAACATTCAGTACTTC. This gives the protein CSAINLGLGNIQYF.

The table lists this clonotype with a count of one. The chain uses TRBV27 and TRBJ1-2; a weak D match, TRBD1 (6 bases). CDR1 and CDR2 from the germline V gene are MNHEY and SMNVEV (reference sequence). The CDR3 loop spans 12 amino acids. Trimming pared 6 bases from V and 8 bases from J, leaving 13 bases between. The CDR3 reads CASRIRGGGYTF. The CDR3 DNA is TGTGCCAGCAGGATTAGGGGGGGAGGCTACACCTTC.

The chain uses TRBV4-1 and TRBJ1-2, with a tentative D call TRBD1 (5 bases). The CDR3 totals 18 residues. Germline V gene sequence: CDR1 MGHRA, CDR2 YSYEKL. V lost 1 base and J 3 bases, leaving 21 bases between the germline ends. CDR3 in amino acids: CASSQGASGPVGHYGYTF. The CDR3 DNA is TGCGCCAGCAGCCAAGGGGCGTCGGGACCCGTAGGGCACTATGGCTACACCTTC.

J is TRBJ2-4 and V is TRBV28; 9 bases align to TRBD1. The J call is in doubt because the DNA end fits TRBJ2-7 better. Germline CDR1 and CDR2: MDHEN and SYDVKM. The CDR3 is made up of 13 amino acids. The CDR3 here is CASRKQGAYEQYF. The DNA for the CDR3 is TGTGCCAGCAGGAAACAGGGGGCTTACGAGCAGTACTTC.

This chain joins TRBV15 and TRBJ1-4; TRBD1 might be the D (5 bases). The CDR3 sequence is 13 residues long. Trimming took off 0 bases at V and 8 bases at J, with 7 bases between the two ends. Germline CDR1 reads LNHNV; CDR2 reads YYDKDF (reference sequence). The DNA for the CDR3 is TGTGCCACCAGCAGAGAGACAGACGAAAAACTGTTTTTT. The encoded protein is CATSRETDEKLFF.

CDR3 sequence reads: CASSLEPAGGYNEQYF. The DNA for the CDR3 is TGTGCCAGCAGCCTAGAACCGGCGGGAGGTTACAATGAGCAGTACTTC. The chain combines TRBV12-3 or TRBV12-4 with TRBJ2-1, with 8 bases matching TRBD2. TRBJ2-7 explains the end of the DNA better; the J call may be wrong. The CDR3 spans 16 residues.

This chain joins TRBV21-1 and TRBJ2-4; the table's D call of TRBD1 was not tested on the DNA. TRBV21-1 is recorded as a pseudogene. The CDR3 sequence is 16 residues long. CDR3 bases: TGTGCCAGCACCGGACGACAGGACCTAGCCAAAAACATTCAGTACTTC. This gives the protein CASTGRQDLAKNIQYF.

The chain is built from TRBV20-1 and TRBJ2-7; TRBD2 matches at 9 bases. After removal of 6 bases from V and 3 bases from J, the junction contained 6 bases not matched to a gene. Germline CDR1 is DFQATT and CDR2 is SNEGSKA (reference sequence). This CDR3 has 13 amino acids. CDR3 protein: CSARTSVVYEQYF. The CDR3 nucleotides read TGCAGTGCCCGGACTAGCGTGGTCTACGAGCAGTACTTC.

The J gene is TRBJ2-7, the V gene TRBV20-1; D gene unclear. CDR3 length equals 15 residues. V was trimmed by 2 bases and J by 1 base, leaving 15 bases between them. From germline, CDR1 is DFQATT and CDR2 SNEGSKA (reference sequence). CDR3 coding DNA: TGCAGTGCTAGACGCGAGGTCAGTTCGTCCTACGAGCAGTACTTC. This gives the protein CSARREVSSSYEQYF.